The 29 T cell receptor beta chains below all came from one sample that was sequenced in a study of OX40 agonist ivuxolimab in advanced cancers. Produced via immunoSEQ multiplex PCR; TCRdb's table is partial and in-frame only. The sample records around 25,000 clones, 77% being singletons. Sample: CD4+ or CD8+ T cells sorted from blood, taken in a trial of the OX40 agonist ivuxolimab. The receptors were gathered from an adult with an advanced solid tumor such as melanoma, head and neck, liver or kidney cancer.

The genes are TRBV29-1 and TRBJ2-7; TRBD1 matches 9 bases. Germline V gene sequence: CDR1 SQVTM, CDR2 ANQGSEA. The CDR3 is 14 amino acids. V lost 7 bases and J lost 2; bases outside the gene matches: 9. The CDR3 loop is CSGTQGAFPYEQYF. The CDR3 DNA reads TGCAGCGGTACACAGGGGGCTTTCCCCTACGAGCAGTACTTC.

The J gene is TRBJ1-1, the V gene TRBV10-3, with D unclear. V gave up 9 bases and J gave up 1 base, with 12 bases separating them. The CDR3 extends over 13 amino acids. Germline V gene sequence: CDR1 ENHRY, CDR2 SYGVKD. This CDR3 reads CAIFVLGNTEAFF. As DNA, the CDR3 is TGTGCCATTTTCGTGCTGGGGAACACTGAAGCTTTCTTT.

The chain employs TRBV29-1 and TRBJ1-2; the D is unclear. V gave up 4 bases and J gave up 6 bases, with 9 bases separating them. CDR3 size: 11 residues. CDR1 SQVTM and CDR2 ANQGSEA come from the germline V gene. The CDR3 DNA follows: TGCAGCGTTGGCCATAGGAATGGCTACACCTTC. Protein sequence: CSVGHRNGYTF.

As DNA, the CDR3 is TGTGCCAGCAGTGAATGGGGGCACTACGAGCAGTACTTC. Residues: CASSEWGHYEQYF. The rearrangement joins TRBV6-1 to TRBJ2-7, with D possibly TRBD1 on 6 matching bases. The ends were cut back, 2 bases at V and 3 bases at J, with 8 bases in the middle. The V gene's germline CDR1 is MNHNS and CDR2 SASEGT. This CDR3 contains 13 residues.

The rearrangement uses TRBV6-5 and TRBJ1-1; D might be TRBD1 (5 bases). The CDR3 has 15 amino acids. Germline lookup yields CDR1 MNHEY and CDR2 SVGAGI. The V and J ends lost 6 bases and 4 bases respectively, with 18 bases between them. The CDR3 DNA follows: TGTGCCAGCAGACACCCGGGGACGGGGACCACTGAAGCTTTCTTT. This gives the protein CASRHPGTGTTEAFF.

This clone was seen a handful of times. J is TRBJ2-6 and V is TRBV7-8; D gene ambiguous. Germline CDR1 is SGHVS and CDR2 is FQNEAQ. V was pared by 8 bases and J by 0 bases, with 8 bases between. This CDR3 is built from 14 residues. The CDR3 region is CASGISSGANVLTF. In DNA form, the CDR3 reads TGTGCCAGCGGAATCAGCTCTGGGGCCAACGTCCTGACTTTC.

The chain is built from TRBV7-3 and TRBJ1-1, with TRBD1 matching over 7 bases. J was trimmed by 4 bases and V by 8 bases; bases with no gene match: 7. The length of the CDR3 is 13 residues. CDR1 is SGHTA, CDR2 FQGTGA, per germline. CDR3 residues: CASAQGDGTEAFF. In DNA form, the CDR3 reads TGTGCCAGCGCCCAGGGGGACGGCACTGAAGCTTTCTTT. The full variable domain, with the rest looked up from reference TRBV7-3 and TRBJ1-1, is GAGVSQTPSNKVTEKGKYVELRCDPISGHTALYWYRQSLGQGPEFLIYFQGTGAADDSGLPNDRFFAVRPEGSVSTLKIQRTERGDSAVYLCASAQGDGTEAFFGQGTRLTVV.

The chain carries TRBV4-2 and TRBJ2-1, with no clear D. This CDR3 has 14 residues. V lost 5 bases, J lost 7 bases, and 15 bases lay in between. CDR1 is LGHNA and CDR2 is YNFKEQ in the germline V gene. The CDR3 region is CASSLSGAGNEQFF. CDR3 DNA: TGTGCCAGCAGCTTATCGGGCGCCGGGAATGAGCAGTTCTTC.

DNA for the CDR3: TGTGCCAGCAGCTTGCCTAACAATGAGCAGTTCTTC. This translates into CASSLPNNEQFF. The chain couples TRBV7-2 to TRBJ2-1; unclear D gene. The germline V gene has CDR1 SGHTA and CDR2 FQGNSA. This CDR3 region has 12 residues. V was cut by 3 bases and J by 5 bases, with 5 bases left in between.

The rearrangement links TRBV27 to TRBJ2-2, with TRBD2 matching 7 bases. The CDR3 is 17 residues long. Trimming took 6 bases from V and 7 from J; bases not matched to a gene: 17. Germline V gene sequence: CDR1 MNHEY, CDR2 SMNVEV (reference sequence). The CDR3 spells CASRVSGRGVHGGELFF. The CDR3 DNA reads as TGTGCCAGCAGGGTCTCTGGACGGGGGGTCCATGGCGGGGAGCTGTTTTTT.

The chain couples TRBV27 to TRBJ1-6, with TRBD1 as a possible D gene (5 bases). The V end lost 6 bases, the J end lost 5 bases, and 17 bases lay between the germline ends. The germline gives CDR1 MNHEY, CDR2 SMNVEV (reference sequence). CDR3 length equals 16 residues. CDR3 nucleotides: TGTGCCAGCAGATCTCTATCCCAGGGTAATAATTCACCCCTCCACTTT. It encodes CASRSLSQGNNSPLHF.

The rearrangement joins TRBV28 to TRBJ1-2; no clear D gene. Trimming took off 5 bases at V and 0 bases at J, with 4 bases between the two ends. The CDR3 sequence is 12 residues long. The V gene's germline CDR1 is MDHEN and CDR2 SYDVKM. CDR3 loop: CASSSTNYGYTF. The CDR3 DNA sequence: TGTGCCAGCAGTAGCACTAACTATGGCTACACCTTC.

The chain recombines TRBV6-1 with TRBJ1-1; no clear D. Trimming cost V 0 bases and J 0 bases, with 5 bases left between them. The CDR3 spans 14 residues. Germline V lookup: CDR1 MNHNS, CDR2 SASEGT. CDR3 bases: TGTGCCAGCAGTGAAGCTTTTATGAACACTGAAGCTTTCTTT. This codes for CASSEAFMNTEAFF.

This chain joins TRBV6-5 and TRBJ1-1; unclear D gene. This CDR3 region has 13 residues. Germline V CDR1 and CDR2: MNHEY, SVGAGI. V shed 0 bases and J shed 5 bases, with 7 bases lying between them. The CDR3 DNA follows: TGTGCCAGCAGTTACTCGAGGAATACTGAAGCTTTCTTT. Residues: CASSYSRNTEAFF.

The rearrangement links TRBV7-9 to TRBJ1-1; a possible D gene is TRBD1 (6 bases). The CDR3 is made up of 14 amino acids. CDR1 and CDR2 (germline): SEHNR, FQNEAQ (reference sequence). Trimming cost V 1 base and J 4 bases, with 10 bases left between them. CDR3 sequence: CASSLVRTVTEAFF. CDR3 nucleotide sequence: TGTGCCAGCAGCTTAGTACGGACAGTCACTGAAGCTTTCTTT.

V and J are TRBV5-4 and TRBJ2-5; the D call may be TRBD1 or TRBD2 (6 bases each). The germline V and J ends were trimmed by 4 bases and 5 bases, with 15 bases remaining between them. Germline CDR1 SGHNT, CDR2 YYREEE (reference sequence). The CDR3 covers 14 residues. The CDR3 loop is CASSVGGGRETQYF. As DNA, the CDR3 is TGTGCCAGCAGCGTCGGGGGCGGCCGGGAGACCCAGTACTTC.

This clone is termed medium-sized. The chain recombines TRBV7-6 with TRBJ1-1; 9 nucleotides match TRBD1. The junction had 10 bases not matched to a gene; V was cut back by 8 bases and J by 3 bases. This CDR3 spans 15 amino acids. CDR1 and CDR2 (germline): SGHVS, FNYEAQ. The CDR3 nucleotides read TGTGCCAGCTGGCTTAGGACAGGGGAATACACTGAAGCTTTCTTT. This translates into CASWLRTGEYTEAFF. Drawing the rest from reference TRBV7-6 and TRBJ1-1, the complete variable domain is GAGVSQSPRYKVTKRGQDVALRCDPISGHVSLYWYRQALGQGPEFLTYFNYEAQQDKSGLPNDRFSAERPEGSISTLTIQRTEQRDSAMYRCASWLRTGEYTEAFFGQGTRLTVV.

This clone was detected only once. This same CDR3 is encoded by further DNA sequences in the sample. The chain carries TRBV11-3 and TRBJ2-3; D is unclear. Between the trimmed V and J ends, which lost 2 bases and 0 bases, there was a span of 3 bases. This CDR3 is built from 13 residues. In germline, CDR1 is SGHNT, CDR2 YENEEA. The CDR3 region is CASSLFSTDTQYF. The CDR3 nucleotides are TGTGCCAGCAGCTTATTCAGCACAGATACGCAGTATTTT.

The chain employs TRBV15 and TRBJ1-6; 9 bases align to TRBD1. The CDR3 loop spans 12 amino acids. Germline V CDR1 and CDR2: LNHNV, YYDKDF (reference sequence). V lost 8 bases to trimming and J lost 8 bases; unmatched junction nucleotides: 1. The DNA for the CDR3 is TGTGCCACCCGGACAGGGGATTCACCCCTCCACTTT. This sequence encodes CATRTGDSPLHF.

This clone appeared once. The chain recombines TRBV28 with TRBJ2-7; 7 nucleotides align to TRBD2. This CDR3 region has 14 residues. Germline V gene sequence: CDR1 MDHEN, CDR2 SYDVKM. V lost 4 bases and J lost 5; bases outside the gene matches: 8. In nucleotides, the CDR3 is TGTGCCAGCAGTTCTACGGGACTAATCGACGAGCAGTACTTC. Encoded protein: CASSSTGLIDEQYF.

The CDR3 spells CASSKDGGGGRREQYF. The DNA of the CDR3 is TGTGCCAGCAGCAAAGATGGGGGGGGAGGGCGTCGCGAGCAGTACTTC. V is TRBV21-1 and J is TRBJ2-7; the table gives TRBD2 as D, unverified against the DNA. TRBV21-1 is tagged as a pseudogene. CDR3 length: 16 residues.

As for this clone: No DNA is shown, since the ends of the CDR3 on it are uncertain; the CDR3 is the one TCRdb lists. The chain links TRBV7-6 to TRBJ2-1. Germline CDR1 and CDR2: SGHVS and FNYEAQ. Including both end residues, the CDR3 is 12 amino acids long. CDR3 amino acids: CASSLDVGAGIF.

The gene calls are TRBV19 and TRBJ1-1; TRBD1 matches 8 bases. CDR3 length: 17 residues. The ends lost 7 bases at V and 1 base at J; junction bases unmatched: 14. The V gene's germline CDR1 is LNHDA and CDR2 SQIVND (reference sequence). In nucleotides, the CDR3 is TGTGCCAGTATCTTGACAGGGGACCGGAGGCCGAACACTGAAGCTTTCTTT. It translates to CASILTGDRRPNTEAFF.

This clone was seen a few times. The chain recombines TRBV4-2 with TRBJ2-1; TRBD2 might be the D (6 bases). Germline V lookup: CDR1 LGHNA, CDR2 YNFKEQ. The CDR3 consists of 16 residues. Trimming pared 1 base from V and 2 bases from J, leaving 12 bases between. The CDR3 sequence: CASSQVSAGAYNEQFF. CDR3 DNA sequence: TGTGCCAGCAGCCAAGTTTCAGCGGGCGCCTACAATGAGCAGTTCTTC.

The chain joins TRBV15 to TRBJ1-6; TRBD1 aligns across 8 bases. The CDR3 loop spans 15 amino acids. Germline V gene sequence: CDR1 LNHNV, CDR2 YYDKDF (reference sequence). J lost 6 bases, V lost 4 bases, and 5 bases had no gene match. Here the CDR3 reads CATSTGDRGNSPLHF. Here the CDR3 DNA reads TGTGCCACCAGCACAGGAGACAGGGGTAATTCACCCCTCCACTTT.

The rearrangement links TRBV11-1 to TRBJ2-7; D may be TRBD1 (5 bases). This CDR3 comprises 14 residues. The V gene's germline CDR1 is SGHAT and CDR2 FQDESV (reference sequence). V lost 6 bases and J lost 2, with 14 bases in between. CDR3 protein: CASSSGRAPYEQYF. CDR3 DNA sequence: TGTGCCAGCAGTTCAGGCAGGGCACCCTACGAGCAGTACTTC. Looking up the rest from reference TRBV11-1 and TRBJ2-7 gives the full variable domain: EAEVAQSPRYKITEKSQAVAFWCDPISGHATLYWYRQILGQGPELLVQFQDESVVDDSQLPKDRFSAERLKGVDSTLKIQPAELGDSAMYLCASSSGRAPYEQYFGPGTRLTVT.

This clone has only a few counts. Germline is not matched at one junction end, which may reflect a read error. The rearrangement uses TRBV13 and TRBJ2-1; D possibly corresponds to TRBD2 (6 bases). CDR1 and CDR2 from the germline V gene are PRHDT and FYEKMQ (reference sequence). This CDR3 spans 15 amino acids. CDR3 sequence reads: CASSVGGAAYNEQFF. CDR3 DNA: TGTGCCAGCAGCGTAGGCGGGGCAGCCTACAATGAGCAGTTCTTC.

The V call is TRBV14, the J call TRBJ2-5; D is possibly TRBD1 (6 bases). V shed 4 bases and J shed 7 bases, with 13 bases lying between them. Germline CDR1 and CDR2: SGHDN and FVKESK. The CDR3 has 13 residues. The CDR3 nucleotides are TGTGCCAGCAGCCGGTCAGGGGCGGGGACCCAGTACTTC. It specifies CASSRSGAGTQYF.

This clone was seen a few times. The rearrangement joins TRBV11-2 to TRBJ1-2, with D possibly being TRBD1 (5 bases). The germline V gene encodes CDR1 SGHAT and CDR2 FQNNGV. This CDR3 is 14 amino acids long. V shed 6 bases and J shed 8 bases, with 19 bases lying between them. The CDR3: CASRRGGRVDGYTF. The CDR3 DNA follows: TGTGCCAGCAGAAGAGGCGGCAGGGTGGACGGCTACACCTTC.